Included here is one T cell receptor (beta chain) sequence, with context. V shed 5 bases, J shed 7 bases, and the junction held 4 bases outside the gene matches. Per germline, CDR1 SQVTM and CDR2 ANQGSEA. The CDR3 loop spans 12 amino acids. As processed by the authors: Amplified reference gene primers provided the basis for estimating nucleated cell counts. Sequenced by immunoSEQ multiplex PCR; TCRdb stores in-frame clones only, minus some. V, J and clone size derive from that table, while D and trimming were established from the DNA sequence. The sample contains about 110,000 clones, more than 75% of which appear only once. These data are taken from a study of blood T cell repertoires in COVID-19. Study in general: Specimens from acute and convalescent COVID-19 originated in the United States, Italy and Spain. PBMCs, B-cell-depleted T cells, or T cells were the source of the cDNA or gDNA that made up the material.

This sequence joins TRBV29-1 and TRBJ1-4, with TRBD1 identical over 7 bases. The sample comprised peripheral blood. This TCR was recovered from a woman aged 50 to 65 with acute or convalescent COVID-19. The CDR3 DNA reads TGCAGCGTTAGACAGGGAGGTGAAAAACTGTTTTTT. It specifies CSVRQGGEKLFF.